A single T cell receptor beta chain is shown here with its context. Its antigen is unknown. Recipient blood drawn about 28 days pretransplant and days 30, 100, 180 after. The sample originates from a study of T cell clonotyping in hematopoietic cell transplantation. Study outcomes and limitations: Graft donor and pretransplant recipient Inverse Simpson Index values predicted broader posttransplant TCR diversity. Cells were unsorted, so CD4 and CD8 contributions were not separated. At the given depth, recipient repertoires were over 97% de novo clonotypes.

Generated by immunoSEQ multiplex PCR, the TCRdb table keeps only in-frame clones and is missing some. The sample lists nearly 9,000 clones, 85% seen once, with roughly 34% in the top ten. Sequenced material: PBMCs, taken 180 days after allogeneic stem cell transplant. This sequence originates from a female patient between 30 and 40 years old who had an allogeneic stem cell transplant, so the T cells may come from the graft donor. Some clones in this sample may be carry-over from other donors' samples.

The CDR3 sequence is CASSTEGRAEAFF. The DNA for the CDR3 is TGTGCCAGCAGCACGGAGGGCCGGGCTGAAGCTTTCTTT. This sequence joins TRBV2 and TRBJ1-1, with no clear D. Germline CDR1 SNHLY, CDR2 FYNNEI. V shed 6 bases and J shed 6 bases, with 14 bases lying between them. The CDR3 length is 13 residues.